The table lists the clone carrying this T cell receptor (beta chain) with a few counts. Trimming stripped 5 bases from V and 2 bases from J, with 10 bases between. CDR3 length equals 13 residues. CDR1 and CDR2 from the germline V gene are SEHNR and FQNEAQ (reference sequence). Assay used: immunoSEQ multiplex PCR; TCRdb lists only in-frame clones, some missing. This sample has several thousand clones, with over 65% found just once. The data belong to a study of neoadjuvant anti-PD-1 for oral cavity cancer. This rearrangement joins TRBV7-9 to TRBJ2-7; D call uncertain. The clonotype was recovered from a person aged 40 to 85 with oral cavity squamous cell carcinoma. Sample: PBMCs, taken before nivolumab (anti-PD-1) treatment. Written as DNA, the CDR3 is TGTGCCAGCAGCCCGCCACGAGCCTACGAGCAGTACTTC. It is translated as CASSPPRAYEQYF.